A single sample gave rise to the 13 T cell receptor beta chains below, sequenced in a study of PD-1 blockade in mismatch repair-deficient tumors (dated by TCRdb to 2015 to 2018). Preparation of the library involved the immunoSEQ multiplex PCR assay. TCRdb retrieved this table from immuneACCESS and kept in-frame rearrangements only. Not all clones are present; in checked studies, unresolved V genes account for under half, and no reason is known for the remainder. This sample lists 7,500 to 10,000 clones; approximately 88% were detected once. The ten largest clones take up roughly 12% of the sample. These receptors' targets are unknown. The time point tag for this specimen amounts to: roughly nine-day in vitro stimulation with candidate neoantigen peptide 7. Sequencing was performed on cells cultured in vitro, taken from a patient treated with pembrolizumab. The receptors come from an adult with mismatch repair-deficient cancer.

This clone appeared a single time. In nucleotides, the CDR3 is TGCGCCAGCAGCCCCCTTCTTAGGGAGGGTGAGCAGTTCTTC. This sequence encodes CASSPLLREGEQFF. The V gene is TRBV5-1, the J gene TRBJ2-1; TRBD2 matches at 7 bases. V was pared by 4 bases and J by 9 bases, with 10 bases of the junction left unmatched. Germline loops: CDR1 SGHRS, CDR2 YFSETQ. This CDR3 has 14 amino acids.

V is TRBV27 and J is TRBJ2-1; TRBD1 or TRBD2 may be the D gene (5 bases each). CDR3 length: 17 residues. Germline V gene data show CDR1 as MNHEY and CDR2 as SMNVEV (reference sequence). V was clipped by 3 bases and J by 0 bases, with 15 bases between them. The CDR3 DNA is TGTGCCAGCAGTTTTCTGGCCCCAGGGAGCTCCTACAATGAGCAGTTCTTC. Its protein product is CASSFLAPGSSYNEQFF.

This chain uses TRBV23-1 with TRBJ2-5; D tentatively fits TRBD1 or TRBD2 (6 bases each). TRBV23-1 is noted as an ORF with a role that remains uncertain. V lost 4 bases, J lost 3 bases, and 12 bases lay in between. This CDR3 spans 14 amino acids. The CDR3 nucleotides read TGCGCCAGCAGTCCCCATAGGGGGGAAGAGACCCAGTACTTC. Translating gives CASSPHRGEETQYF.

The V call is TRBV19, the J call TRBJ1-5, with D perhaps TRBD1 (5 bases). Germline V gives CDR1 LNHDA, CDR2 SQIVND (reference sequence). The CDR3 extends over 15 amino acids. The germline V and J ends were trimmed by 3 bases and 3 bases, with 12 bases remaining between them. The CDR3 DNA is TGTGCCAGTAGTATTGTGACAGCTAACAATCAGCCCCAGCATTTT. It codes for CASSIVTANNQPQHF.

This chain links TRBV7-2 with TRBJ1-4, with unresolved D. CDR3 size: 16 residues. Germline CDR1 is SGHTA and CDR2 is FQGNSA. Trimming took off 4 bases at V and 6 bases at J, with 18 bases between the two ends. The CDR3 loop is CASSSFPQSRHEKLFF. The DNA for the CDR3 is TGTGCCAGCAGCTCCTTTCCCCAATCTAGGCATGAAAAACTGTTTTTT.

The rearrangement links TRBV5-1 to TRBJ2-7; D is unclear. The germline gives CDR1 SGHRS, CDR2 YFSETQ. Trimming stripped 0 bases from V and 3 bases from J, with 4 bases between. This CDR3 has 12 amino acids. DNA of the CDR3: TGCGCCAGCAGCTTGGAGGGCTACGAGCAGTACTTC. Translating it yields CASSLEGYEQYF.

V is TRBV18 and J is TRBJ1-1, with 7 bases that match TRBD1. Trimming at V came to 1 base and at J to 8 bases, leaving 1 base not matched to a gene. Germline loops: CDR1 KGHSH, CDR2 LQKENI. The CDR3 is 12 amino acids. CDR3: CASSPQTGEAFF. The CDR3 coding sequence is TGTGCCAGCTCACCACAGACAGGGGAAGCTTTCTTT.

The chain carries TRBV19 and TRBJ2-1, with 9 bases lining up with TRBD2. CDR3 length: 13 amino acids. CDR1 is LNHDA and CDR2 is SQIVND in the germline V gene (reference sequence). The J segment lost 9 bases and the V segment lost 5 bases, leaving 5 bases of the junction unmatched. CDR3 bases: TGTGCCAGTAGTTTCCCAGCGGGAGGTGAGCAGTTCTTC. It translates to CASSFPAGGEQFF. Complete variable domain (other parts from reference TRBV19 and TRBJ2-1): DGGITQSPKYLFRKEGQNVTLSCEQNLNHDAMYWYRQDPGQGLRLIYYSQIVNDFQKGDIAEGYSVSREKKESFPLTVTSAQKNPTAFYLCASSFPAGGEQFFGPGTRLTVL.

The rearrangement uses TRBV4-2 and TRBJ2-7, with D unresolved. CDR1 and CDR2 (germline): LGHNA, YNFKEQ. The germline V and J ends were trimmed by 4 bases and 1 base, with 14 bases remaining between them. This CDR3 region has 15 residues. This chain's CDR3 is CASSLEGSASYEQYF. CDR3 DNA: TGTGCCAGCAGCCTTGAAGGGTCCGCTTCCTACGAGCAGTACTTC.

The J gene is TRBJ2-1, the V gene TRBV21-1. TRBV21-1 is a pseudogene locus. CDR3 length: 17 residues. Here the CDR3 reads CASSKVSKGRMGYEQFF. In DNA, the CDR3 is TGTGCCAGCAGCAAAGTTTCCAAGGGACGGATGGGCTATGAGCAGTTCTTC.

This chain links TRBV29-1 with TRBJ2-5; D is undetermined. The J call may be incorrect, as the DNA end agrees better with TRBJ2-7. The CDR3 extends over 13 amino acids. Germline V gene lookup returns CDR1 SQVTM and CDR2 ANQGSEA. The CDR3, as DNA: TGCAGCGTTGTTTACCCAGGATCCTACGAGCAGTACTTC. It is translated as CSVVYPGSYEQYF.

This clone occurred once. V and J are TRBV19 and TRBJ2-7, with TRBD1 matching over 7 bases. The V gene end was trimmed by 3 bases and the J gene end by 6 bases; junction bases not matched to a gene: 5. CDR1 and CDR2 (germline): LNHDA, SQIVND (reference sequence). The CDR3 runs 13 residues. In DNA, the CDR3 is TGTGCCAGTAGTATTCCCGACAGGGCCGAGCAGTACTTC. Its translation: CASSIPDRAEQYF.

This chain links TRBV7-9 with TRBJ2-1; 10 positions match TRBD2. V trimming: 5 bases; J trimming: 4 bases; junction bases outside the gene matches: 8. The V gene's germline CDR1 is SEHNR and CDR2 FQNEAQ (reference sequence). The CDR3 contains 16 residues. The CDR3 loop is CASSGLLAGLYNEQFF. CDR3 DNA sequence: TGTGCCAGCAGCGGCCTACTAGCGGGGTTATACAATGAGCAGTTCTTC.